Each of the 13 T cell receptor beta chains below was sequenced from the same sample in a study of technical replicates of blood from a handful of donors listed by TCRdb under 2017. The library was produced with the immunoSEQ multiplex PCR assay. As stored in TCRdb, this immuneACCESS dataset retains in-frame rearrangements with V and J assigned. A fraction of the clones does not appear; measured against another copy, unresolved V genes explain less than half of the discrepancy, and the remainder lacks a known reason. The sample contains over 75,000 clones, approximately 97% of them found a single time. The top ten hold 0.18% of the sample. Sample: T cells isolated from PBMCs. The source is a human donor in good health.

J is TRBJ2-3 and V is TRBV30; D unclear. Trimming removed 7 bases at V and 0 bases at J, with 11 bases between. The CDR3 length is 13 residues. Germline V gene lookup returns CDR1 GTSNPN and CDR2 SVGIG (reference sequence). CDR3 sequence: CAYNYLSTDTQYF. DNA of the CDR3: TGTGCCTACAACTACCTTAGCACAGATACGCAGTATTTT.

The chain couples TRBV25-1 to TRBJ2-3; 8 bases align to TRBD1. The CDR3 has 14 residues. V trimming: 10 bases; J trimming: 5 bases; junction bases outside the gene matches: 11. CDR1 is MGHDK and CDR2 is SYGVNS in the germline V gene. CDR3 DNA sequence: TGTGCCATTCCGGACAGGGAATTTGGAGATACGCAGTATTTT. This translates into CAIPDREFGDTQYF.

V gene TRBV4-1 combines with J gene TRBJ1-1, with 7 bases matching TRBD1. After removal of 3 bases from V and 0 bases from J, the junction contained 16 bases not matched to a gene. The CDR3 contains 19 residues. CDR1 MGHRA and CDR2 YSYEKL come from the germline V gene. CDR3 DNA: TGCGCCAGCAGCCATGGGATGACAGGGAAGGCCGGAATGAACACTGAAGCTTTCTTT. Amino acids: CASSHGMTGKAGMNTEAFF.

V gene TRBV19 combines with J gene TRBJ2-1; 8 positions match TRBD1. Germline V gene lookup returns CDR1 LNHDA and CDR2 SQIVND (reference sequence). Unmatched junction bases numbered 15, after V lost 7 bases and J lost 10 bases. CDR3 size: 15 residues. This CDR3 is CASTSWETGAKEQFF. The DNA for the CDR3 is TGTGCCAGTACCTCTTGGGAGACAGGGGCAAAAGAGCAGTTCTTC.

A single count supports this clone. The CDR3 region is CASSQGPYSYEQYF. The CDR3 coding sequence is TGTGCCAGCAGCCAGGGGCCGTATTCCTACGAGCAGTACTTC. The rearrangement uses TRBV7-3 and TRBJ2-7; D perhaps matches TRBD1 (6 bases). The CDR3 covers 14 residues. Trimming cost V 5 bases and J 1 base, with 12 bases left between them. Germline loops: CDR1 SGHTA, CDR2 FQGTGA.

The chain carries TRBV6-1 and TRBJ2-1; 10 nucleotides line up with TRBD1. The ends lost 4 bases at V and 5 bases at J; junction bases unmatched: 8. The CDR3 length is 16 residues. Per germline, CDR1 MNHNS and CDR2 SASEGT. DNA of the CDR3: TGTGCCAGCAGTGTGCACCTGACAGGGGGCAACAATGAGCAGTTCTTC. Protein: CASSVHLTGGNNEQFF.

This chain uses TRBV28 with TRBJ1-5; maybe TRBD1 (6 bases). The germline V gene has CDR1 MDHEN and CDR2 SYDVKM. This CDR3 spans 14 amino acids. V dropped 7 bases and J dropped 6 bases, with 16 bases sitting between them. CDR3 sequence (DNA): TGTGCCAGCATGGGGGCTAGGACGTCTCAGCCCCAGCATTTT. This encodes CASMGARTSQPQHF.

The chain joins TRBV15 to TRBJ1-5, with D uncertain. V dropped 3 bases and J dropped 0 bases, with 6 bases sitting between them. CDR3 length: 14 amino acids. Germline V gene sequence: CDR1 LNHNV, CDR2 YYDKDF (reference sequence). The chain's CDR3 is CATSSSASNQPQHF. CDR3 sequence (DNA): TGTGCCACCAGCAGTAGCGCTAGCAATCAGCCCCAGCATTTT.

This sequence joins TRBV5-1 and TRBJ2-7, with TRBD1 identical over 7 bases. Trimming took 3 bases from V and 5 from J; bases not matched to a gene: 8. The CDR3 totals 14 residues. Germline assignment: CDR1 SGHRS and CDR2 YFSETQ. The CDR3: CASSSQTGTHEQYF. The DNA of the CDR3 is TGCGCCAGCAGCTCCCAGACAGGGACCCACGAGCAGTACTTC.

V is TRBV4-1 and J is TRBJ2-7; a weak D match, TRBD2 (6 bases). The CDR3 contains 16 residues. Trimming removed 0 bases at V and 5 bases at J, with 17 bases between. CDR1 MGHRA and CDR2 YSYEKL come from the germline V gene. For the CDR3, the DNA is TGCGCCAGCAGCCAAGAGCCCGGGACTTCAGGGAACGAGCAGTACTTC. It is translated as CASSQEPGTSGNEQYF.

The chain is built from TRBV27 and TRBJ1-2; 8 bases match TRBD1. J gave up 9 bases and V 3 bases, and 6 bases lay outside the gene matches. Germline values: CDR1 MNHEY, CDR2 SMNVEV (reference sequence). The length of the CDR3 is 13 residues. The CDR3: CASSFGQGKSYTF. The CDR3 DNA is TGTGCCAGCAGTTTTGGACAGGGAAAGAGCTACACCTTC.

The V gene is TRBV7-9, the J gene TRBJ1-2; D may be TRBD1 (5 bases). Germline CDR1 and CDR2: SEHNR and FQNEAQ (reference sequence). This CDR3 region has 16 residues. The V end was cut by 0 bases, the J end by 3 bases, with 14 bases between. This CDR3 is CASSLAGSGSDYGYTF. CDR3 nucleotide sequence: TGTGCCAGCAGCTTAGCAGGGTCAGGGTCAGACTATGGCTACACCTTC.

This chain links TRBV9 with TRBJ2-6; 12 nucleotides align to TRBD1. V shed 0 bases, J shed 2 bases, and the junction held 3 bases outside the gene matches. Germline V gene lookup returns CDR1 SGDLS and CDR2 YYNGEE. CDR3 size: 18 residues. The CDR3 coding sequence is TGTGCCAGCAGCGTAGAGGGGACAGGGGGCGCTGGGGCCAACGTCCTGACTTTC. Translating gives CASSVEGTGGAGANVLTF. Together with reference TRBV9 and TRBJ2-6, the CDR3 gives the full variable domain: DSGVTQTPKHLITATGQRVTLRCSPRSGDLSVYWYQQSLDQGLQFLIQYYNGEERAKGNILERFSAQQFPDLHSELNLSSLELGDSALYFCASSVEGTGGAGANVLTFGAGSRLTVL.